The sequence of this TCR beta chain was determined in a study of T cells after yellow fever vaccination. The overall study: Some fractions had low cell numbers, and these were prepared with SMART-Seq v4 Ultra Low Input.

This clonotype was counted many times. Antigen specificity is unknown. Study conclusions and caveats: CD4 and CD8 compartments shared a small share of clonotypes, likely from convergent recombination. Post-booster repertoires contained most primary-vaccination clones again (roughly 97% CD4, approximately 86% CD8).

TCRdb used MiXCR to reprocess the 5' RACE reads, holding one entry per CDR3 protein. The data show approximately 350,000 distinct CDR3 sequences, around a tenth seen once. The sequencing used PBMCs, collected on the day of the first yellow fever vaccination. This receptor was identified in a man between 18 and 35 years old who received the YFV17D yellow fever vaccine.

The CDR3 is CASSRQHMNTEAFF. The CDR3, as DNA: TGCGCCAGCAGCAGGCAACATATGAACACTGAAGCTTTCTTT. The chain recombines TRBV4-3 with TRBJ1-1; D is unresolved. Deletions cut 5 bases from V and 0 bases from J, with 10 bases between. The CDR3 covers 14 residues. CDR1 and CDR2 (germline): LGHNA, YSLEER.